A selection of T cell receptor beta chains follows, all from one sample in a study of response to subunit inactivated influenza vaccine. TCRdb itself ran the RT-PCR reads through MiXCR, one entry per CDR3 protein. The sample has 800,000 or so distinct CDR3 sequences, around 21% seen once. Material: PBMCs from blood, obtained about 5 days after vaccination. Receptors were obtained from a man aged 50-60 years who received an inactivated influenza vaccine. Both conserved end residues are part of each CDR3. The D gene is left open where the match is weak. Clone size is stated in some rows and not others, as once, few, many or a class when expanded.

>-|TRBV10-3|-|TRBJ1-6
CAISGGRNSPLHF
TGTGCCATCAGTGGGGGCAGAAATTCACCCCTCCACTTT
>-|TRBV12-3/TRBV12-4|TRBD1|TRBJ2-7
CASSRTGSSSYEQYF
TGTGCCAGCAGCCGGACAGGGTCGAGCTCCTACGAGCAGTACTTC
>few|TRBV19|TRBD1|TRBJ2-7
CASSIFRDSSYEQYF
TGTGCCAGTAGTATTTTCCGGGACAGCTCCTACGAGCAGTACTTC
>many|TRBV20-1|-|TRBJ2-1
CSARGFGDEQFF
TGCAGTGCTAGAGGCTTCGGGGACGAGCAGTTCTTC
>-|TRBV9|-|TRBJ1-4
CASSPKGGVEKLFF
TGTGCCAGCAGCCCAAAAGGAGGGGTTGAAAAACTGTTTTTT
>few|TRBV5-1|-|TRBJ2-5
CASSLLLSEQTQYF
TGCGCCAGCAGCTTGCTTCTTAGCGAGCAGACCCAGTACTTC
>few|TRBV5-1|-|TRBJ2-7
CASSFGTTPEQYF
TGCGCCAGCAGCTTTGGGACAACCCCCGAGCAGTACTTC
>-|TRBV6-2/TRBV6-3|-|TRBJ2-3
CASSYSDRGMGVVGTDTQYF
TGTGCCAGCAGTTACTCGGATCGCGGGATGGGTGTAGTGGGCACAGATACGCAGTATTTT
>-|TRBV6-1|-|TRBJ2-7
CASTLGAASYEQYF
TGTGCCAGCACTCTGGGAGCCGCGTCGTACGAGCAGTACTTC
>-|TRBV20-1|TRBD1|TRBJ2-3
CSAPDPGQGAADTQYF
TGCAGTGCCCCAGACCCGGGACAGGGGGCGGCAGATACGCAGTATTTT
>-|TRBV5-1|-|TRBJ1-2
CASSLDSQANYGYTF
TGCGCCAGCAGCTTGGACAGTCAAGCTAACTATGGCTACACCTTC
>-|TRBV5-5|TRBD2|TRBJ2-5
CASSSTSVPPKTQYF
TGTGCCAGCAGTTCCACTAGCGTCCCACCGAAGACCCAGTACTTC
>-|TRBV28|-|TRBJ1-2
CASRLLRDTYSGYTF
TGTGCCAGCAGACTCCTCCGGGACACATACAGTGGCTACACCTTC
>-|TRBV12-3/TRBV12-4|TRBD2|TRBJ2-5
CASSHSGGGNQETQYF
TGTGCCAGCAGTCATAGCGGGGGGGGGAATCAAGAGACCCAGTACTTC
>once|TRBV11-2|TRBD2|TRBJ2-1
CASSPRLAARSSAEQFF
TGTGCCAGCAGCCCCAGGCTAGCGGCGAGATCGTCGGCTGAGCAGTTCTTC
>medium-sized|TRBV12-3/TRBV12-4|TRBD2|TRBJ2-1
CASRRLAGGNNEQFF
TGTGCCAGCAGACGTCTAGCGGGGGGTAACAATGAGCAGTTCTTC
>-|TRBV7-8|TRBD1|TRBJ2-7
CASSTRTGGAVVTYEQYF
TGTGCCAGCAGCACGAGGACAGGGGGCGCGGTGGTAACCTACGAGCAGTACTTC
>-|TRBV28|TRBD1|TRBJ2-7
CASSQGAGDQYF
TGTGCCAGCTCCCAGGGGGCCGGGGATCAGTACTTC
>-|TRBV12-3/TRBV12-4|TRBD1|TRBJ1-5
CASSSTGPDQPQHF
TGTGCCAGCAGTTCGACAGGGCCGGATCAGCCCCAGCATTTT
>few|TRBV10-3|-|TRBJ1-6
CATTRTGSNSPLHF
TGTGCCACTACTCGGACTGGAAGTAATTCACCCCTCCACTTT
>-|TRBV5-1|-|TRBJ1-2
CASSLGRREGYTF
TGCGCCAGCAGCTTGGGCCGCAGGGAGGGCTACACCTTC
>-|TRBV24-1|-|TRBJ2-7
CATSDGSSYEQYF
TGTGCCACCAGTGATGGAAGCTCCTACGAGCAGTACTTC
>-|TRBV29-1|-|TRBJ2-3
CSVVFTVGTDTQYF
TGCAGCGTTGTCTTCACGGTTGGCACAGATACGCAGTATTTT
>few|TRBV5-1|TRBD1|TRBJ1-1
CASSYGQGSHAFF
TGCGCCAGCAGCTACGGACAGGGGAGTCATGCTTTCTTT
>-|TRBV7-2|-|TRBJ2-2
CASRRITTGELFF
TGTGCCAGCCGCCGGATCACCACCGGGGAGCTGTTTTTT
>few|TRBV6-1|-|TRBJ2-3
CASSDPRGRADTQYF
TGTGCCAGCAGTGACCCCCGGGGGCGTGCAGATACGCAGTATTTT
>-|TRBV20-1|-|TRBJ2-3
CSARFAGALGGTDTQYF
TGCAGTGCTAGATTTGCAGGGGCCCTGGGAGGCACAGATACGCAGTATTTT
>few|TRBV5-6|-|TRBJ1-4
CASRATGRGEKLFF
TGTGCCAGCAGGGCAACAGGGAGGGGTGAAAAACTGTTTTTT
>few|TRBV28|-|TRBJ2-5
CASSLVSGLGETQYF
TGTGCCAGCAGCTTGGTCTCGGGGTTGGGGGAGACCCAGTACTTC
>few|TRBV28|TRBD1|TRBJ2-7
CASSFYGQGGYEQYF
TGTGCCAGCAGTTTCTATGGACAGGGAGGATACGAGCAGTACTTC
>-|TRBV20-1|TRBD1|TRBJ2-7
CSAEPGTGAREQYF
TGCAGTGCTGAACCCGGGACAGGGGCTCGGGAGCAGTACTTC